The 24 T cell receptor beta chains presented below share a single source sample, sequenced in a study of cytomegalovirus exposure and HLA in healthy donors. Researchers ran the PCR with 60 Vbeta and 13 Jbeta primers. This table comes from immunoSEQ multiplex PCR, and its TCRdb copy is limited to in-frame clones, with some not included. The sample comprises 150,000 or so clones, roughly 80% of which are singletons, and roughly 7.7% rests with the top ten. Sequencing was done on a sample of PBMCs. Receptors were obtained from a man younger than 40 in good health and CMV-seropositive.

The chain couples TRBV9 to TRBJ2-3, with no clear D. The V and J ends lost 4 bases and 2 bases respectively, with 8 bases between them. Germline V gene data show CDR1 as SGDLS and CDR2 as YYNGEE. There are 13 residues in the CDR3. CDR3 nucleotides: TGTGCCAGCAGCCTCCGGGTCACAGATACGCAGTATTTT. It codes for CASSLRVTDTQYF.

The chain couples TRBV6-5 to TRBJ2-5; 8 bases fit TRBD1. Germline trimming cut 2 bases from V and 1 base from J; bases unmatched to any gene: 3. The CDR3 is made up of 15 amino acids. Germline-derived CDR1 and CDR2 are MNHEY and SVGAGI. DNA of the CDR3: TGTGCCAGCAGTTACGTACAGGGGGTCCAAGAGACCCAGTACTTC. Its translation: CASSYVQGVQETQYF.

This sequence joins TRBV29-1 and TRBJ2-5; no definite D call. The end of the DNA fits TRBJ2-7 better, so the J call may be wrong. The CDR3 extends over 15 amino acids. The germline gives CDR1 SQVTM, CDR2 ANQGSEA. The CDR3 DNA reads TGCAGCGTTGCCCCGGAATCTGCCGGGTCCTACGAGCAGTACTTC. Residues: CSVAPESAGSYEQYF.

Of note for this clone: A read error may produce the germline difference seen at one junction end. The chain links TRBV30 to TRBJ2-7; 11 bases are a match to TRBD1. From germline, CDR1 is GTSNPN and CDR2 SVGIG (reference sequence). This CDR3 region has 13 residues. The CDR3 nucleotides are TGTGCCTGGAGGGGACTCGGGACAGGGGGTTACCGCTTC. This gives the protein CAWRGLGTGGYRF.

The V call is TRBV27, the J call TRBJ1-2; D might be TRBD1 (5 bases). The CDR3 contains 15 residues. V was shortened by 5 bases and J by 5 bases, with 18 bases between the two germline ends. Germline values: CDR1 MNHEY, CDR2 SMNVEV (reference sequence). CDR3 region: CASSTLTALGYGYTF. The CDR3 region has the DNA TGTGCCAGCAGTACCCTGACAGCCTTGGGGTATGGCTACACCTTC.

This clone appeared a few times. The chain joins TRBV9 to TRBJ2-1; TRBD2 aligns across 7 bases. CDR1 is SGDLS, CDR2 YYNGEE, per germline. The CDR3 totals 14 residues. After removal of 0 bases from V and 6 bases from J, the junction contained 3 bases not matched to a gene. For the CDR3, the DNA is TGTGCCAGCAGCGTAGGGGCTAGCGGCAATGAGCAGTTCTTC. Amino acids: CASSVGASGNEQFF.

This sequence joins TRBV5-1 and TRBJ2-3; 10 nucleotides match TRBD2. With V trimmed by 4 bases and J by 5 bases, 7 bases remained unmatched. This CDR3 has 15 residues. CDR1 and CDR2 from the germline V gene are SGHRS and YFSETQ. The CDR3 loop reads CASSPKREGRDTQYF. In nucleotides, the CDR3 is TGCGCCAGCAGCCCCAAGCGGGAGGGCCGAGATACGCAGTATTTT.

The genes are TRBV6-5 and TRBJ1-2, with D unresolved. Trimming left V 5 bases short and J 5 bases short, with 12 bases between. The CDR3 covers 13 residues. The germline gives CDR1 MNHEY, CDR2 SVGAGI. This chain's CDR3 is CASSERSVYGYTF. The CDR3 region has the DNA TGTGCCAGCAGTGAAAGGAGTGTTTATGGCTACACCTTC.

This clone was counted a single time. V usage is TRBV30 and J usage is TRBJ1-5; possible D gene TRBD1, 6 bases. The V end was cut by 0 bases, the J end by 7 bases, with 10 bases between. Per the germline V gene, CDR1 is GTSNPN and CDR2 is SVGIG (reference sequence). CDR3 length: 13 amino acids. For the CDR3, the DNA is TGTGCCTGGAGTGTACAGGGCAGACAGCCCCAGCATTTT. Protein: CAWSVQGRQPQHF.

The chain is built from TRBV4-3 and TRBJ1-2; unclear D gene. CDR3 size: 13 residues. V lost 2 bases and J 8 bases, leaving 12 bases between the germline ends. CDR1 LGHNA and CDR2 YSLEER come from the germline V gene. The DNA for the CDR3 is TGCGCCAGCAGCCAAATGGGCCCGTGGGGCTACACCTTC. Translating it yields CASSQMGPWGYTF.

V and J are TRBV5-6 and TRBJ1-1; maybe TRBD1 (6 bases). The ends were cut back, 4 bases at V and 4 bases at J, with 14 bases in the middle. The CDR3 loop spans 14 amino acids. Germline V gene sequence: CDR1 SGHDT, CDR2 YYEEEE. Here the CDR3 DNA reads TGTGCCAGCAGCCTCCGAAGGGGGTTCACTGAAGCTTTCTTT. Its protein product is CASSLRRGFTEAFF.

This sequence joins TRBV7-9 and TRBJ2-1, with 7 bases that match TRBD2. V lost 4 bases and J lost 2; bases outside the gene matches: 5. Per the germline V gene, CDR1 is SEHNR and CDR2 is FQNEAQ (reference sequence). The CDR3 consists of 15 residues. For the CDR3, the DNA is TGTGCCAGCAGCTCTACTAGCGCCCCCTACAATGAGCAGTTCTTC. Translating it yields CASSSTSAPYNEQFF.

The V and J genes are TRBV6-1 and TRBJ2-7; D is possibly TRBD1 (6 bases). Trimming took off 3 bases at V and 0 bases at J, with 18 bases between the two ends. CDR3 length: 17 residues. CDR1 is MNHNS and CDR2 is SASEGT in the germline V gene. CDR3 coding DNA: TGTGCCAGCAGTGACGCCTCAAACAGGGTGAGCTCCTACGAGCAGTACTTC. This translates into CASSDASNRVSSYEQYF.

The chain joins TRBV7-9 to TRBJ2-7; 8 nucleotides agree with TRBD1. Trimming removed 11 bases from V and 3 bases from J; junction bases left unmatched: 9. The V gene's germline CDR1 is SEHNR and CDR2 FQNEAQ (reference sequence). The CDR3 covers 13 residues. CDR3 in DNA: TGTGCCGGCAATACAGGGGGGCACTACGAGCAGTACTTC. Its protein is CAGNTGGHYEQYF.

The chain has TRBV10-1 and TRBJ2-7, with 12 bases identical to TRBD2. Germline loops: CDR1 WNHNN, CDR2 SYGVQD (reference sequence). The ends lost 10 bases at V and 7 bases at J; junction bases unmatched: 14. This CDR3 is 15 amino acids long. The CDR3 protein is CATKLASGRAREQYF. The DNA for the CDR3 is TGCGCCACCAAGCTAGCTAGCGGGAGGGCCCGGGAGCAGTACTTC.

The genes are TRBV10-2 and TRBJ2-7; the match to TRBD2 covers 8 bases. V lost 10 bases to trimming and J lost 2 bases; unmatched junction nucleotides: 13. Germline values: CDR1 WSHSY, CDR2 SAAADI. This CDR3 contains 15 residues. The CDR3 loop is CATRGGSGSAYEQYF. CDR3 nucleotides: TGCGCCACCCGGGGGGGGTCGGGTTCCGCCTACGAGCAGTACTTC.

V and J are TRBV18 and TRBJ1-4; no firm D call. The germline V gene has CDR1 KGHSH and CDR2 LQKENI. Trimming removed 0 bases at V and 8 bases at J, with 16 bases between. The CDR3 length is 16 residues. The CDR3 coding sequence is TGTGCCAGCTCACCACCGGAGGGTTCCCCGGGGGAAAAACTGTTTTTT. Its translation is CASSPPEGSPGEKLFF.

This clone occurred a few times. CDR3 nucleotide sequence: TGTGCCAGCTCACTTGGGACTAGCGGGGGGCTTGAGCAGTTCTTC. As protein: CASSLGTSGGLEQFF. The chain uses TRBV18 and TRBJ2-1; 15 bases are shared with TRBD2. The junction had 4 bases not matched to a gene; V was cut back by 4 bases and J by 9 bases. The CDR3 covers 15 residues. Germline CDR1 is KGHSH and CDR2 is LQKENI.

This clone appeared a few times. As DNA, the CDR3 is TGTGCCAGCAGCGTAGGAGTGATGGGACAGGGGGCTCGGGGCTATGGCTACACCTTC. It codes for CASSVGVMGQGARGYGYTF. The V gene is TRBV9, the J gene TRBJ1-2; 12 bases align to TRBD1. The CDR3 spans 19 residues. Germline values: CDR1 SGDLS, CDR2 YYNGEE. The V gene end was trimmed by 0 bases and the J gene end by 4 bases; junction bases not matched to a gene: 13.

The rearrangement uses TRBV5-1 and TRBJ1-2; D unclear. The CDR3 covers 14 residues. Germline CDR1 and CDR2: SGHRS and YFSETQ. The V end lost 8 bases, the J end lost 0 bases, and 14 bases lay between the germline ends. CDR3 loop: CASSQSNTNYGYTF. CDR3 DNA sequence: TGCGCCAGTAGTCAAAGTAATACTAACTATGGCTACACCTTC.

The table lists this clone with a few counts. The chain couples TRBV2 to TRBJ1-6, with a possible D match to TRBD1 (5 bases). V dropped 7 bases and J dropped 7 bases, with 17 bases sitting between them. CDR1 and CDR2 (germline): SNHLY, FYNNEI. The CDR3 contains 15 residues. The CDR3 is CASTPSGGPNSPLHF. In nucleotides, the CDR3 is TGTGCCAGCACCCCCTCGGGGGGACCAAATTCACCCCTCCACTTT.

This clone was seen a handful of times. The chain combines TRBV5-1 with TRBJ1-5; the D is unclear. The V end was cut by 4 bases, the J end by 7 bases, with 18 bases between. CDR3 length: 15 residues. Germline V gene data show CDR1 as SGHRS and CDR2 as YFSETQ. As DNA, the CDR3 is TGCGCCAGCAGCCCGGGAGCGGTCCCAGGACAGCCCCAGCATTTT. Translating gives CASSPGAVPGQPQHF. Filled out from reference TRBV5-1 and TRBJ1-5, the complete variable domain reads KAGVTQTPRYLIKTRGQQVTLSCSPISGHRSVSWYQQTPGQGLQFLFEYFSETQRNKGNFPGRFSGRQFSNSRSEMNVSTLELGDSALYLCASSPGAVPGQPQHFGDGTRLSIL.

This clone showed up just once. V is TRBV11-2 and J is TRBJ2-2; D is possibly TRBD2 (7 bases). Germline-derived CDR1 and CDR2 are SGHAT and FQNNGV. The CDR3 covers 16 residues. V was trimmed by 8 bases and J by 5 bases, leaving 21 bases between them. The CDR3 here is CASGSGGGPRTGELFF. The CDR3 region has the DNA TGTGCCAGCGGGTCCGGCGGGGGCCCTAGGACCGGGGAGCTGTTTTTT.

V usage is TRBV5-1 and J usage is TRBJ1-1; 7 bases map to TRBD1. Germline CDR1 is SGHRS and CDR2 is YFSETQ. Trimming at V came to 0 bases and at J to 4 bases, leaving 12 bases not matched to a gene. This CDR3 is built from 17 residues. The CDR3 region is CASSLGTGVMIGTEAFF. DNA for the CDR3: TGCGCCAGCAGCTTGGGAACAGGGGTTATGATAGGCACTGAAGCTTTCTTT.